One sample yielded the 19 T cell receptor beta chains listed below, sequenced in a study of T cell responses to AZD1222 COVID-19 vaccine. Profiling relied on immunoSEQ multiplex PCR, and the TCRdb table lists in-frame clones only, not all of them. Of some 74,000 clones listed, about 85% are singletons. Sequencing was performed on peripheral blood, taken 28 days after the second AZD1222 dose. The receptors here all came from an adult who received the AZD1222 COVID-19 vaccine.

This clone is a singleton in its sample. The chain couples TRBV29-1 to TRBJ1-2, with D maybe TRBD1 (5 bases). V lost 3 bases to trimming and J lost 5 bases, with 10 bases between them. The CDR3 sequence is 12 residues long. Germline V gene sequence: CDR1 SQVTM, CDR2 ANQGSEA. The CDR3 spells CSVDDRQYGYTF. The CDR3 DNA reads as TGCAGCGTTGATGACAGACAATATGGCTACACCTTC. Drawing the rest from reference TRBV29-1 and TRBJ1-2, the complete variable domain is SAVISQKPSRDICQRGTSLTIQCQVDSQVTMMFWYRQQPGQSLTLIATANQGSEATYESGFVIDKFPISRPNLTFSTLTVSNMSPEDSSIYLCSVDDRQYGYTFGSGTRLTVV.

V and J are TRBV30 and TRBJ1-6, with a possible D match to TRBD1 (6 bases). The CDR3 extends over 16 amino acids. Germline CDR1 is GTSNPN and CDR2 is SVGIG (reference sequence). Between the trimmed V and J ends, which lost 2 bases and 4 bases, there was a span of 15 bases. CDR3 coding DNA: TGTGCCTGGAGTCCAGAACAGGGACCGTATAATTCACCCCTCCACTTT. It yields the protein CAWSPEQGPYNSPLHF. Complete variable domain (other parts from reference TRBV30 and TRBJ1-6): SQTIHQWPATLVQPVGSPLSLECTVEGTSNPNLYWYRQAAGRGLQLLFYSVGIGQISSEVPQNLSASRPQDRQFILSSKKLLLSDSGFYLCAWSPEQGPYNSPLHFGNGTRLTVT.

In DNA, the CDR3 is TGTGCCAGCAGCTCCAGCGGGAGCGGGGCCGGGGAGCTGTTTTTT. This sequence encodes CASSSSGSGAGELFF. The V and J genes are TRBV5-4 and TRBJ2-2, with 8 bases that match TRBD2. J gave up 6 bases and V 3 bases, and 7 bases lay outside the gene matches. The CDR3 totals 15 residues. CDR1 is SGHNT and CDR2 is YYREEE in the germline V gene (reference sequence). Full variable domain (remainder filled in from reference TRBV5-4 and TRBJ2-2): ETGVTQSPTHLIKTRGQQVTLRCSSQSGHNTVSWYQQALGQGPQFIFQYYREEENGRGNFPPRFSGLQFPNYSSELNVNALELDDSALYLCASSSSGSGAGELFFGEGSRLTVL.

As DNA, the CDR3 is TGTGCCAGCAGCTTCAGGGGGTATGGCTACACCTTC. Protein sequence: CASSFRGYGYTF. The chain combines TRBV5-8 with TRBJ1-2; 7 nucleotides align to TRBD1. The CDR3 has 12 residues. Unmatched junction bases numbered 0, after V lost 2 bases and J lost 5 bases. The germline V gene has CDR1 SGHTS and CDR2 YDEGEE.

The chain is built from TRBV29-1 and TRBJ2-7; 7 positions match TRBD1. CDR1 is SQVTM, CDR2 ANQGSEA, per germline. CDR3 length: 12 amino acids. V gave up 3 bases and J gave up 5 bases; unmatched junction bases: 4. The CDR3 here is CSVDPGTDEQYF. The CDR3 DNA is TGCAGCGTTGACCCAGGGACAGACGAGCAGTACTTC.

This chain uses TRBV6-2 or TRBV6-3 with TRBJ2-7; D is possibly TRBD1 or TRBD2 (5 bases each). The ends were cut back, 6 bases at V and 3 bases at J, with 18 bases in the middle. Germline-derived CDR1 and CDR2 are MNHEY and SVGEGT. The CDR3 spans 15 residues. The CDR3, as DNA: TGTGCCAGCAGCAGTGCCGGGACGGGGTTCTACGAGCAGTACTTC. This codes for CASSSAGTGFYEQYF.

The CDR3 is CASSSPGTRETQYF. Written as DNA, the CDR3 is TGTGCCAGTAGTTCACCCGGGACCCGGGAGACCCAGTACTTC. The chain is built from TRBV19 and TRBJ2-5; tentatively, D is TRBD1 or TRBD2 (5 bases each). Germline V gives CDR1 LNHDA, CDR2 SQIVND (reference sequence). The CDR3 runs 14 residues. V shed 5 bases and J shed 5 bases, with 15 bases lying between them.

This clone has a handful of counts. J is TRBJ1-1 and V is TRBV6-2 or TRBV6-3, with D uncertain. Germline V gene sequence: CDR1 MNHEY, CDR2 SVGEGT. V was shortened by 0 bases and J by 2 bases, with 4 bases between the two germline ends. The CDR3 sequence is 13 residues long. The CDR3: CASSYSDNTEAFF. DNA for the CDR3: TGTGCCAGCAGTTACTCCGACAACACTGAAGCTTTCTTT.

V usage is TRBV28 and J usage is TRBJ2-7; the D is unclear. V lost 8 bases and J 2 bases, leaving 10 bases between the germline ends. Germline lookup yields CDR1 MDHEN and CDR2 SYDVKM. The CDR3 is made up of 12 amino acids. The CDR3 here is CASGYRAYEQYF. The CDR3 DNA is TGTGCCAGCGGGTACCGGGCCTACGAGCAGTACTTC.

This clone has only one observation. The genes are TRBV4-2 and TRBJ2-5, with a weak D call TRBD2 (5 bases). Germline-derived CDR1 and CDR2 are LGHNA and YNFKEQ. The CDR3 totals 15 residues. V gave up 3 bases and J gave up 1 base, with 12 bases separating them. The CDR3 DNA reads as TGTGCCAGCAGCCATATCCAGCGGCCCCAAGAGACCCAGTACTTC. It encodes CASSHIQRPQETQYF.

CDR3 in amino acids: CASSYSSRGQPQHF. The CDR3 bases are TGTGCCAGCAGTTACTCGAGCCGGGGTCAGCCCCAGCATTTT. The gene calls are TRBV6-5 and TRBJ1-5, with unresolved D. The CDR3 extends over 14 amino acids. V shed 0 bases and J shed 6 bases, with 9 bases lying between them. Germline V CDR1 and CDR2: MNHEY, SVGAGI.

The chain couples TRBV19 to TRBJ1-5; D possibly corresponds to TRBD1 (6 bases). CDR1 and CDR2 from the germline V gene are LNHDA and SQIVND (reference sequence). The germline V and J ends were trimmed by 7 bases and 5 bases, with 18 bases remaining between them. CDR3 length equals 15 residues. DNA for the CDR3: TGTGCCAGTACCCCCGTTGGACAGAGCCATCAGCCCCAGCATTTT. Its protein product is CASTPVGQSHQPQHF.

This clone is medium-sized by share. The chain is built from TRBV14 and TRBJ2-7, with no clear D. V gave up 4 bases and J gave up 2 bases, with 6 bases separating them. The CDR3 loop spans 12 amino acids. Germline V gene lookup returns CDR1 SGHDN and CDR2 FVKESK. The CDR3: CASSPTTYEQYF. DNA for the CDR3: TGTGCCAGCAGCCCTACAACCTACGAGCAGTACTTC.

This chain links TRBV25-1 with TRBJ2-5; D is possibly TRBD2 (5 bases). CDR3 length equals 15 residues. With 3 bases removed from V and 5 bases from J, the gap between germline ends came to 16 bases. Germline loops: CDR1 MGHDK, CDR2 SYGVNS. The CDR3 bases are TGTGCCAGCAGTGACCCGACAATTTCGGGGGAGACCCAGTACTTC. The encoded protein is CASSDPTISGETQYF.

This sequence joins TRBV27 and TRBJ1-1; TRBD1 matches 7 bases. With 2 bases clipped from V and 5 bases from J, the junction kept 17 bases outside the gene matches. Germline V gene lookup returns CDR1 MNHEY and CDR2 SMNVEV (reference sequence). CDR3 size: 18 residues. The CDR3 here is CASSLVGPRPGQKTEAFF. The CDR3 DNA sequence: TGTGCCAGCAGTTTAGTAGGTCCAAGGCCGGGACAGAAAACTGAAGCTTTCTTT.

In the case of this clone: This sample includes further DNA sequences coding for the same CDR3. The V gene is TRBV7-3, the J gene TRBJ1-2; no clear D gene. From germline, CDR1 is SGHTA and CDR2 FQGTGA. The CDR3 length is 13 residues. Trimming stripped 2 bases from V and 2 bases from J, with 6 bases between. The CDR3 here is CASSLDGNYGYTF. DNA of the CDR3: TGTGCCAGCAGCTTAGACGGGAACTATGGCTACACCTTC.

The chain is built from TRBV9 and TRBJ2-1, with D unresolved. This CDR3 spans 10 amino acids. Germline V CDR1 and CDR2: SGDLS, YYNGEE. Trimming left V 8 bases short and J 6 bases short, with 6 bases between. CDR3 coding DNA: TGTGCCAGTGGGCTCAATGAGCAGTTCTTC. This translates into CASGLNEQFF.

The chain uses TRBV30 and TRBJ2-6, with unresolved D. V lost 7 bases to trimming and J lost 0 bases, with 10 bases between them. The V gene's germline CDR1 is GTSNPN and CDR2 SVGIG (reference sequence). The CDR3 covers 14 residues. The CDR3 loop is CALRSISGANVLTF. CDR3 coding DNA: TGTGCCTTGAGGTCCATCTCTGGGGCCAACGTCCTGACTTTC. Based on the CDR3 plus reference TRBV30 and TRBJ2-6, the full variable domain is SQTIHQWPATLVQPVGSPLSLECTVEGTSNPNLYWYRQAAGRGLQLLFYSVGIGQISSEVPQNLSASRPQDRQFILSSKKLLLSDSGFYLCALRSISGANVLTFGAGSRLTVL.

The chain is built from TRBV7-2 and TRBJ1-4; a possible D gene is TRBD1 (5 bases). CDR1 SGHTA and CDR2 FQGNSA come from the germline V gene. CDR3 size: 13 residues. Deletions cut 1 base from V and 10 bases from J, with 10 bases between. In nucleotides, the CDR3 is TGTGCCAGCAGCTTAGAGGTTCAGGGAAAACTGTTTTTT. It specifies CASSLEVQGKLFF.